The present entry profiles one TCR beta chain with its context. The antigen is undetermined. A junction end diverges from the germline sequence, so it may reflect a read error. The entry originates in a study of CD8 T cells in Susac syndrome. With random hexamers, reverse transcription was performed on about 0.5 to 1 ug of RNA. TCRdb used MiXCR to reprocess the immunoSEQ multiplex PCR reads, holding one entry per CDR3 protein. The top ten clones hold over 0.12% of a sample with 150,000 to 200,000 distinct CDR3 sequences, around 95% of them seen once. Study conclusions and caveats: The study acknowledged a relatively small number of individuals in its TCR sequencing and HLA analysis.

The receptor was isolated from a human donor in good health. Source material: CD4+ T cells from PBMCs.

The CDR3 DNA is TGTGCCAGCAGCTTCAGGGGGCCCCTCGACTTC. Protein: CASSFRGPLDF. The V and J genes are TRBV3-1 and TRBJ2-7; 8 nucleotides agree with TRBD1. Germline loops: CDR1 LGHDT, CDR2 YNNKEL (reference sequence). The CDR3 length is 11 residues.